The entry that follows covers one T cell receptor beta chain sequence. What it binds is not known. A multiplex PCR was run with 60 Vbeta primers and 13 Jbeta primers. The repertoire was sequenced with immunoSEQ multiplex PCR; TCRdb's copy has only in-frame clones and lacks some. The table for this sample gives approximately 170,000 clones. This sample was included in a study of cytomegalovirus exposure and HLA in healthy donors. Study-wide results and limits: In vitro experiments confirmed that three CMV-associated chains were specific for CMV antigens.

There are 17 residues in the CDR3. With V trimmed by 3 bases and J by 1 base, 5 bases remained unmatched. Germline CDR1 KGHSH, CDR2 LQKENI. The chain carries TRBV18 and TRBJ2-6, with 8 bases aligning to TRBD1. What was sequenced was PBMCs. The clonotype was recovered from a woman between 18 and 29 years old in good health and CMV-seropositive. Written as DNA, the CDR3 is TGTGCCAGCTCACCGTCCGGGACAGGTTCTGGGGCCAACGTCCTGACTTTC. It translates to CASSPSGTGSGANVLTF.